These 29 T cell receptor beta chains came from one sample sequenced in a study of T-cell reconstitution after alpha-beta-depleted transplantation in children. Unique molecular identifiers were used to barcode this TCRbeta library. One entry per CDR3 protein, called by TCRdb with MiXCR from the PCR reads. The data contain over 400,000 distinct CDR3 sequences, 12% of them singletons. The input for sequencing was PBMCs from the stem cell graft donor, taken from the stem cell graft. The source of these receptors is a human donor who donated a stem cell graft to a child with combined immunodeficiency.

This clonotype was observed many times. The chain is built from TRBV29-1 and TRBJ2-5; unclear D gene. This CDR3 has 12 amino acids. Trimming shortened V by 2 bases and J by 4 bases, and 8 bases separated the two germline ends. Germline V gives CDR1 SQVTM, CDR2 ANQGSEA. CDR3 protein: CSVESSRETQYF. The CDR3, as DNA: TGCAGCGTTGAATCGTCTCGAGAGACCCAGTACTTC.

The chain is built from TRBV5-1 and TRBJ2-3; 7 bases match TRBD2. J gave up 3 bases and V 3 bases, and 7 bases lay outside the gene matches. The CDR3 is 15 residues long. CDR1 and CDR2 (germline): SGHRS, YFSETQ. CDR3 nucleotides: TGCGCCAGCAGCTGGGGGGGGAGAGAAACAGATACGCAGTATTTT. It encodes CASSWGGRETDTQYF.

This clonotype was observed many times. This chain connects TRBV6-5 to TRBJ1-4, with 9 bases that match TRBD1. The trim removed 7 bases at V and 8 bases at J, leaving 5 bases unmatched. The germline V gene has CDR1 MNHEY and CDR2 SVGAGI. The CDR3 totals 13 residues. CDR3 loop: CASKQGAGEKLFF. The CDR3 DNA follows: TGTGCCAGCAAACAGGGGGCCGGAGAAAAACTGTTTTTT.

The chain's CDR3 is CASSLVLVRRGTYYEQYF. CDR3 nucleotides: TGTGCCAGCAGTTTAGTCCTGGTTCGGCGGGGCACCTACTACGAGCAGTACTTC. V usage is TRBV28 and J usage is TRBJ2-7; tentatively, D is TRBD2 (6 bases). From germline, CDR1 is MDHEN and CDR2 SYDVKM. The CDR3 runs 18 residues. Trimming took 2 bases from V and 3 from J, leaving 23 bases between them.

CDR3 DNA: TGTGCCAGCAGCGTAGGAGGTCATGAGCAGTTCTTC. It specifies CASSVGGHEQFF. This sequence joins TRBV9 and TRBJ2-1; D not certain. The CDR3 is 12 residues long. Germline assignment: CDR1 SGDLS and CDR2 YYNGEE. V lost 0 bases, J lost 8 bases, and 6 bases lay in between. Combining the CDR3 with reference TRBV9 and TRBJ2-1 gives the whole variable domain DSGVTQTPKHLITATGQRVTLRCSPRSGDLSVYWYQQSLDQGLQFLIQYYNGEERAKGNILERFSAQQFPDLHSELNLSSLELGDSALYFCASSVGGHEQFFGPGTRLTVL.

This clonotype occurred many times. This sequence joins TRBV5-1 and TRBJ2-1; possibly TRBD1 or TRBD2 for D (6 bases each). The CDR3 extends over 13 amino acids. Germline CDR1 and CDR2: SGHRS and YFSETQ. V shed 6 bases and J shed 10 bases, with 17 bases lying between them. The CDR3 sequence is CASTEQGGWEQFF. The CDR3 DNA follows: TGCGCCAGCACCGAACAGGGAGGATGGGAGCAGTTCTTC.

This clonotype has only a few counts. A much larger clone differs by one base, so this may be a read error. The rearrangement links TRBV27 to TRBJ2-1; weak D call: TRBD1 (6 bases). Germline V gene data show CDR1 as MNHEY and CDR2 as SMNVEV (reference sequence). This CDR3 contains 16 residues. Deletions cut 5 bases from V and 5 bases from J, with 19 bases between. The CDR3 DNA reads as TGTGCCAGCAGTCCCATTGTGGAACAGGGTAACAATGAGCAGTTCTTC. Protein: CASSPIVEQGNNEQFF.

This clonotype was recorded a few times. The chain couples TRBV28 to TRBJ2-4; a weak D match, TRBD1 (5 bases). The V end was cut by 3 bases, the J end by 3 bases, with 15 bases between. The CDR3 totals 16 residues. The germline CDR1 and CDR2 sequences are MDHEN and SYDVKM. The CDR3 reads CASSFETVNLKNIQYF. CDR3 nucleotide sequence: TGTGCCAGCAGTTTCGAGACAGTCAACCTCAAAAACATTCAGTACTTC. The variable domain in full, completed from reference TRBV28 and TRBJ2-4, reads DVKVTQSSRYLVKRTGEKVFLECVQDMDHENMFWYRQDPGLGLRLIYFSYDVKMKEKGDIPEGYSVSREKKERFSLILESASTNQTSMYLCASSFETVNLKNIQYFGAGTRLSVL.

This clonotype has ten or more counts. This sequence joins TRBV2 and TRBJ1-2; D remains ambiguous. The CDR3 loop spans 14 amino acids. The V gene's germline CDR1 is SNHLY and CDR2 FYNNEI. The V end lost 4 bases, the J end lost 0 bases, and 9 bases lay between the germline ends. The CDR3: CASSGGQANYGYTF. CDR3 sequence (DNA): TGTGCCAGCAGTGGTGGGCAGGCTAACTATGGCTACACCTTC.

The gene calls are TRBV7-9 and TRBJ2-7, with D unclear. The CDR3 loop spans 16 amino acids. Germline V gene lookup returns CDR1 SEHNR and CDR2 FQNEAQ (reference sequence). V was trimmed by 4 bases and J by 3 bases, leaving 19 bases between them. The CDR3 sequence: CASSSTATPPYYEQYF. The CDR3 DNA sequence: TGTGCCAGCAGCTCGACCGCGACGCCCCCCTACTACGAGCAGTACTTC.

The DNA of the CDR3 is TGTGCCAGCAGTCTCACCCGGACAGCTTATAGCAATCAGCCCCAGCATTTT. This sequence encodes CASSLTRTAYSNQPQHF. The gene calls are TRBV28 and TRBJ1-5; the D gene is possibly TRBD1 (6 bases). The germline CDR1 and CDR2 sequences are MDHEN and SYDVKM. The ends were cut back, 5 bases at V and 0 bases at J, with 17 bases in the middle. The CDR3 is 17 amino acids.

The chain uses TRBV7-2 and TRBJ2-7; D possibly corresponds to TRBD1 (5 bases). Per germline, CDR1 SGHTA and CDR2 FQGNSA. The CDR3 contains 15 residues. V was shortened by 1 base and J by 6 bases, with 16 bases between the two germline ends. The CDR3 region has the DNA TGTGCCAGCAGCTTAGAGGGGCGGACGTTCCGCGAGCAGTACTTC. It encodes CASSLEGRTFREQYF. Looking up the rest from reference TRBV7-2 and TRBJ2-7 gives the full variable domain: GAGVSQSPSNKVTEKGKDVELRCDPISGHTALYWYRQSLGQGLEFLIYFQGNSAPDKSGLPSDRFSAERTGGSVSTLTIQRTQQEDSAVYLCASSLEGRTFREQYFGPGTRLTVT.

The table lists this clonotype with many counts. This chain joins TRBV5-1 and TRBJ2-7, with 7 bases fitting TRBD2. Germline V lookup: CDR1 SGHRS, CDR2 YFSETQ. The CDR3 has 15 residues. With 4 bases clipped from V and 4 bases from J, the junction kept 11 bases outside the gene matches. CDR3: CASSPWAGVTYEQYF. The CDR3 DNA sequence: TGCGCCAGCAGCCCCTGGGCGGGGGTTACTTACGAGCAGTACTTC. Full variable domain (remainder filled in from reference TRBV5-1 and TRBJ2-7): KAGVTQTPRYLIKTRGQQVTLSCSPISGHRSVSWYQQTPGQGLQFLFEYFSETQRNKGNFPGRFSGRQFSNSRSEMNVSTLELGDSALYLCASSPWAGVTYEQYFGPGTRLTVT.

The chain has TRBV2 and TRBJ2-3; tentative D call: TRBD2 (5 bases). Germline V gives CDR1 SNHLY, CDR2 FYNNEI. The CDR3 extends over 14 amino acids. Between the trimmed V and J ends, which lost 1 base and 8 bases, there was a span of 13 bases. In DNA, the CDR3 is TGTGCCAGCAGTGAAGTAAGAGGGATGGGTACGCAGTATTTT. This sequence encodes CASSEVRGMGTQYF.

This clonotype appeared a few times. This chain links TRBV12-3 or TRBV12-4 with TRBJ2-1; the match to TRBD2 covers 10 bases. The CDR3 totals 19 residues. J was trimmed by 0 bases and V by 8 bases; bases with no gene match: 16. For the CDR3, the DNA is TGTGCCAGCTGTTCCTATGGCCTAGCGGGGGCGAGCTCCTACAATGAGCAGTTCTTC. Translation gives CASCSYGLAGASSYNEQFF.

This chain connects TRBV20-1 to TRBJ2-1; 8 bases line up with TRBD2. The length of the CDR3 is 13 residues. Germline V CDR1 and CDR2: DFQATT, SNEGSKA (reference sequence). With V trimmed by 6 bases and J by 4 bases, 5 bases remained unmatched. Written as DNA, the CDR3 is TGCAGTGCAACAACTAGCGGATACAATGAGCAGTTCTTC. Protein product: CSATTSGYNEQFF.

This rearrangement joins TRBV24-1 to TRBJ1-5, with a weak D call TRBD1 (5 bases). Trimming stripped 6 bases from V and 1 base from J, with 9 bases between. Looked up from germline, CDR1 is KGHDR and CDR2 is SFDVKD. This CDR3 comprises 14 residues. CDR3 coding DNA: TGTGCCACCAGTTCGAGGGACAGCAATCAGCCCCAGCATTTT. Amino acid sequence: CATSSRDSNQPQHF.

This chain joins TRBV7-2 and TRBJ2-1, with 14 positions matching TRBD2. CDR1 is SGHTA, CDR2 FQGNSA, per germline. This CDR3 is 15 amino acids long. V was pared by 5 bases and J by 9 bases, with 6 bases of the junction left unmatched. CDR3 sequence (DNA): TGTGCCAGCAGCAGACTAGCGGGAGGGCCGGTTGAGCAGTTCTTC. It is translated as CASSRLAGGPVEQFF.

In this sample, this clonotype turned up many times. The chain employs TRBV7-9 and TRBJ2-7, with D perhaps matching TRBD1 or TRBD2 (5 bases each). Per germline, CDR1 SEHNR and CDR2 FQNEAQ (reference sequence). The V and J ends lost 5 bases and 6 bases respectively, with 14 bases between them. CDR3 size: 13 residues. CDR3 amino acids: CASSPVGGGEQYF. For the CDR3, the DNA is TGTGCCAGCAGCCCCGTTGGGGGTGGCGAGCAGTACTTC.

The table lists this clonotype with a few counts. The genes are TRBV5-4 and TRBJ2-3; 8 bases fit TRBD2. Germline trimming cut 4 bases from V and 4 bases from J; bases unmatched to any gene: 5. CDR3 size: 14 residues. Germline-derived CDR1 and CDR2 are SGHNT and YYREEE (reference sequence). The CDR3 DNA is TGTGCCAGCAGCCACCGGGGGGGTCCAGATACGCAGTATTTT. Translation: CASSHRGGPDTQYF.

The chain carries TRBV10-3 and TRBJ2-1; no clear D gene. The V end was cut by 3 bases, the J end by 4 bases, with 7 bases between. The CDR3 totals 13 residues. Germline V gene sequence: CDR1 ENHRY, CDR2 SYGVKD. CDR3: CAISDSEYNEQFF. CDR3 DNA sequence: TGTGCCATCAGTGATTCTGAGTACAATGAGCAGTTCTTC.

This clonotype turned up a few times. CDR3 nucleotide sequence: TGTGCCAGCAGCCAACAAAATTCCGGGACAGGGAGATTCGAGCAGTACTTC. As protein: CASSQQNSGTGRFEQYF. The chain has TRBV7-9 and TRBJ2-7, with 9 bases aligning to TRBD1. CDR1 is SEHNR and CDR2 is FQNEAQ in the germline V gene (reference sequence). The CDR3 is 17 amino acids. Losses at the gene ends were 5 bases for V and 6 bases for J; bases not matched to a gene: 17.

The chain joins TRBV30 to TRBJ1-3, with D possibly being TRBD1 (5 bases). Trimming took 3 bases from V and 7 from J, leaving 10 bases between them. CDR1 and CDR2 from the germline V gene are GTSNPN and SVGIG (reference sequence). The CDR3 is made up of 12 amino acids. The DNA for the CDR3 is TGTGCCTGGAGAGAGACAGAGAACACCATATATTTT. It is translated as CAWRETENTIYF.

The V gene is TRBV29-1, the J gene TRBJ2-5, with D perhaps TRBD2 (5 bases). V was trimmed by 4 bases and J by 8 bases, leaving 14 bases between them. This CDR3 has 12 amino acids. Germline CDR1 and CDR2: SQVTM and ANQGSEA. CDR3 region: CSVVPGSGTQYF. The CDR3 coding sequence is TGCAGCGTTGTGCCGGGCTCGGGAACCCAGTACTTC.

This clonotype was seen a few times. This chain joins TRBV9 and TRBJ1-1; 8 positions agree with TRBD1. V was clipped by 10 bases and J by 2 bases; unmatched bases: 19. The CDR3 is 17 residues long. CDR1 and CDR2 from the germline V gene are SGDLS and YYNGEE. The CDR3 loop reads CAQRSWKSGQVNTEAFF. The CDR3, as DNA: TGTGCCCAGCGGAGTTGGAAATCGGGACAGGTAAACACTGAAGCTTTCTTT.

This clonotype was seen a handful of times. The chain couples TRBV5-1 to TRBJ2-2, with D perhaps given as TRBD1 or TRBD2 (5 bases each). This CDR3 has 16 residues. CDR1 and CDR2 (germline): SGHRS, YFSETQ. Trimming stripped 2 bases from V and 2 bases from J, with 13 bases between. CDR3 loop: CASSFNGAHNTGELFF. The CDR3 DNA follows: TGCGCCAGCAGCTTTAACGGGGCCCATAACACCGGGGAGCTGTTTTTT. Together with reference TRBV5-1 and TRBJ2-2, the CDR3 gives the full variable domain: KAGVTQTPRYLIKTRGQQVTLSCSPISGHRSVSWYQQTPGQGLQFLFEYFSETQRNKGNFPGRFSGRQFSNSRSEMNVSTLELGDSALYLCASSFNGAHNTGELFFGEGSRLTVL.

This clonotype has ten or more counts. This chain links TRBV29-1 with TRBJ2-1; maybe TRBD2 (5 bases). This CDR3 has 12 residues. The germline V gene has CDR1 SQVTM and CDR2 ANQGSEA. V was shortened by 3 bases and J by 6 bases, with 9 bases between the two germline ends. Here the CDR3 DNA reads TGCAGCGTTGATCGGGGTAGCAATGAGCAGTTCTTC. It specifies CSVDRGSNEQFF.

The V call is TRBV9, the J call TRBJ2-1, with TRBD2 identical over 7 bases. V lost 0 bases and J lost 5; bases outside the gene matches: 8. The germline CDR1 and CDR2 sequences are SGDLS and YYNGEE. This CDR3 region has 16 residues. The CDR3 spells CASSVVVASGNNEQFF. The CDR3 nucleotides are TGTGCCAGCAGCGTAGTAGTGGCTAGCGGTAACAATGAGCAGTTCTTC. The whole variable domain, filled in from reference TRBV9 and TRBJ2-1, reads DSGVTQTPKHLITATGQRVTLRCSPRSGDLSVYWYQQSLDQGLQFLIQYYNGEERAKGNILERFSAQQFPDLHSELNLSSLELGDSALYFCASSVVVASGNNEQFFGPGTRLTVL.

This clonotype was found a few times. This rearrangement joins TRBV7-9 to TRBJ2-1, with D unresolved. Trimming cost V 5 bases and J 9 bases, with 11 bases left between them. Germline V lookup: CDR1 SEHNR, CDR2 FQNEAQ (reference sequence). The CDR3 has 12 amino acids. The CDR3 spells CASSPSRTEQFF. The CDR3 DNA sequence: TGTGCCAGCAGCCCAAGTCGGACTGAGCAGTTCTTC.